This T cell receptor beta chain was sequenced during a study of T cell responses to AZD1222 COVID-19 vaccine. Study summary: Whether given at about 4 or about 12 weeks, second doses were pooled.

Study-wide findings and caveats: Clonal diversity may have been underestimated in mostly white British donors. Seropositivity was recorded at baseline in only a handful of AZD1222 recipients.

Points on this clone: What it recognizes is unknown.

The ends were cut back, 0 bases at V and 5 bases at J, with 5 bases in the middle. CDR3 length: 12 residues. Sequencing used immunoSEQ multiplex PCR; TCRdb keeps in-frame clones, though not all of them. This sample has more than 150,000 clones, with around 89% found just once. The clonotype was recovered from an adult in good health. The source was peripheral blood, collected on day 0 of AZD1222 vaccination. J is TRBJ1-1 and V is TRBV5-3; D call uncertain. TRBV5-3 is an ORF for which the function is uncertain. The CDR3 DNA reads as TGTGCCAGAAGCTTGGAAAGGACTGAAGCTTTCTTT. This sequence encodes CARSLERTEAFF.